Presented here are 29 T cell receptor beta chains from one specimen sequenced in a study of CXCR3-negative and CXCR3-positive naive CD8 T cells. It was by 5' RACE with UMI labels that the TRB cDNA libraries were prepared. TCRdb reanalyzed the 5' RACE reads and collapses them to one entry per CDR3 protein, without DNA. This table lists 100,000 to 150,000 distinct CDR3 sequences. Source material: naive CXCR3- CD8+ T cells from blood. This sample's subset: CD45RO-CCR7+CD27+CD95- naive CD8+ T cells lacking CXCR3 (TNR3-). The receptors stem from a human donor in good health. Some clones in this sample may be carry-over from other donors' samples.

The V and J genes are TRBV11-2 and TRBJ2-7; TCRdb returns TRBD2, unconfirmable since there is no DNA. The CDR3 spans 15 residues. Germline lookup yields CDR1 SGHAT and CDR2 FQNNGV. The chain's CDR3 is CASSLEAGPGYEQYF. Drawing the rest from reference TRBV11-2 and TRBJ2-7, the complete variable domain is EAGVAQSPRYKIIEKRQSVAFWCNPISGHATLYWYQQILGQGPKLLIQFQNNGVVDDSQLPKDRFSAERLKGVDSTLKIQPAKLEDSAVYLCASSLEAGPGYEQYFGPGTRLTVT.

CDR3: CASSESRGWQPQHF. This rearrangement joins TRBV10-2 to TRBJ1-5; TCRdb reports TRBD1, a call that lacks DNA to check it against. The CDR3 spans 14 residues. Germline values: CDR1 WSHSY, CDR2 SAAADI.

This chain uses TRBV13 with TRBJ2-7; no DNA is available, so the TRBD1 call from TCRdb remains unchecked. The CDR3 is 14 residues long. Germline V gene data show CDR1 as PRHDT and CDR2 as FYEKMQ (reference sequence). CDR3 protein: CASSVSGWGYEQYF. Using reference TRBV13 and TRBJ2-7 for the parts outside the CDR3, the full variable domain is AAGVIQSPRHLIKEKRETATLKCYPIPRHDTVYWYQQGPGQDPQFLISFYEKMQSDKGSIPDRFSAQQFSDYHSELNMSSLELGDSALYFCASSVSGWGYEQYFGPGTRLTVT.

The chain joins TRBV7-3 to TRBJ1-6; the D call from TCRdb, TRBD1, cannot be confirmed without DNA. Germline CDR1 is SGHTA and CDR2 is FQGTGA. The CDR3 is made up of 15 amino acids. The CDR3 sequence: CASSLTAPPWSPLHF.

CDR3 sequence: CASSLEIPRAEQFF. The rearrangement links TRBV11-2 to TRBJ2-1; the D gene TCRdb calls, TRBD2, cannot be checked with no DNA. The CDR3 is 14 residues long. Per the germline V gene, CDR1 is SGHAT and CDR2 is FQNNGV.

The chain employs TRBV13 and TRBJ2-4. CDR1 PRHDT and CDR2 FYEKMQ come from the germline V gene (reference sequence). The CDR3 spans 15 residues. CDR3 region: CASSMRQPTKNIQYF. The entire variable domain, with the rest obtained from reference TRBV13 and TRBJ2-4, is as follows: AAGVIQSPRHLIKEKRETATLKCYPIPRHDTVYWYQQGPGQDPQFLISFYEKMQSDKGSIPDRFSAQQFSDYHSELNMSSLELGDSALYFCASSMRQPTKNIQYFGAGTRLSVL.

The J gene is TRBJ2-7, the V gene TRBV7-9. Germline V gene sequence: CDR1 SEHNR, CDR2 FQNEAQ (reference sequence). CDR3 size: 12 residues. CDR3 sequence reads: CASSSPKTEQYF. Full variable domain (missing parts from reference TRBV7-9 and TRBJ2-7): DTGVSQNPRHKITKRGQNVTFRCDPISEHNRLYWYRQTLGQGPEFLTYFQNEAQLEKSRLLSDRFSAERPKGSFSTLEIQRTEQGDSAMYLCASSSPKTEQYFGPGTRLTVT.

The rearrangement joins TRBV30 to TRBJ2-1; TCRdb lists TRBD2, though no DNA is available to test this call. The germline V gene encodes CDR1 GTSNPN and CDR2 SVGIG (reference sequence). The length of the CDR3 is 13 residues. CDR3 amino acids: CAWDLIAGNEQFF.

V usage is TRBV12-3 or TRBV12-4 and J usage is TRBJ2-5; TCRdb's D call, TRBD1, is unchecked because there is no DNA. The CDR3 has 14 amino acids. This CDR3 is CASSLPWPGETQYF.

The chain links TRBV6-5 to TRBJ1-3. Germline V lookup: CDR1 MNHEY, CDR2 SVGAGI. The CDR3 runs to 14 residues. The CDR3 protein is CASMDGTSGNTIYF.

The V and J genes are TRBV7-3 and TRBJ2-3. The germline CDR1 and CDR2 sequences are SGHTA and FQGTGA. This CDR3 comprises 12 residues. CDR3 in amino acids: CASSQGPDTQYF.

The J gene is TRBJ2-3, the V gene TRBV12-3 or TRBV12-4; TCRdb outputs TRBD2, but without DNA this stays unchecked. The CDR3 extends over 14 amino acids. The CDR3 protein is CATEGRGAKDTQYF.

The rearrangement uses TRBV10-3 and TRBJ2-1; checking the TCRdb D call of TRBD2 is not possible without DNA. This CDR3 comprises 16 residues. The V gene's germline CDR1 is ENHRY and CDR2 SYGVKD. The CDR3 spells CAISTPGLAGGNEQFF.

V is TRBV12-3 or TRBV12-4 and J is TRBJ2-1; the D call of TRBD2 rests on TCRdb alone, since no DNA is present to check it. The CDR3 consists of 15 residues. The CDR3 sequence: CASTRAGVYYNEQFF.

The V call is TRBV29-1, the J call TRBJ2-2; TCRdb's D gene call, TRBD2, goes unchecked for lack of DNA. CDR3 length: 16 residues. CDR1 is SQVTM, CDR2 ANQGSEA, per germline. CDR3 sequence reads: CSVDLAGGPDTGELFF.

The chain's CDR3 is CSVDFSDEETQYF. The V and J genes are TRBV29-1 and TRBJ2-5. CDR3 size: 13 residues. Germline V gene sequence: CDR1 SQVTM, CDR2 ANQGSEA.

The rearrangement uses TRBV25-1 and TRBJ2-1; TCRdb selects TRBD1, and the lack of DNA leaves this call unchecked. The CDR3 consists of 13 residues. The germline V gene has CDR1 MGHDK and CDR2 SYGVNS. CDR3 sequence: CASSAGEYNEQFF.

The genes are TRBV28 and TRBJ2-7; the D call from TCRdb, TRBD1, cannot be confirmed without DNA. CDR1 MDHEN and CDR2 SYDVKM come from the germline V gene. The CDR3 runs to 13 residues. This CDR3 reads CASTRGWNYEQYF.

The chain employs TRBV19 and TRBJ1-1. The CDR3 is made up of 14 amino acids. CDR1 is LNHDA, CDR2 SQIVND, per germline (reference sequence). The CDR3: CASSVLGGDTEAFF.

V usage is TRBV5-1 and J usage is TRBJ2-1; TCRdb calls TRBD1, which cannot be checked without DNA. This CDR3 has 16 residues. The V gene's germline CDR1 is SGHRS and CDR2 YFSETQ. CDR3 loop: CASSLTGGVSYNEQFF.

The rearrangement joins TRBV7-9 to TRBJ2-3; checking the TCRdb D call of TRBD1 is not possible without DNA. This CDR3 comprises 13 residues. Germline loops: CDR1 SEHNR, CDR2 FQNEAQ (reference sequence). The CDR3: CASSGVATDTQYF.

The rearrangement uses TRBV14 and TRBJ2-4; lacking DNA, the TRBD1 call made by TCRdb goes unchecked. Germline CDR1 is SGHDN and CDR2 is FVKESK. The CDR3 is 14 amino acids. The CDR3 sequence: CASSRTGQGDIQYF.

CDR3 sequence reads: CAISESAGSGYTF. The V and J genes are TRBV10-3 and TRBJ1-2. CDR1 is ENHRY and CDR2 is SYGVKD in the germline V gene. The CDR3 contains 13 residues.

The genes are TRBV7-3 and TRBJ2-3; TCRdb returns TRBD1, unconfirmable since there is no DNA. This CDR3 comprises 20 residues. Germline V gene data show CDR1 as SGHTA and CDR2 as FQGTGA. CDR3 loop: CASSMNPGPATGKGTDTQYF. Full variable domain (remainder filled in from reference TRBV7-3 and TRBJ2-3): GAGVSQTPSNKVTEKGKYVELRCDPISGHTALYWYRQSLGQGPEFLIYFQGTGAADDSGLPNDRFFAVRPEGSVSTLKIQRTERGDSAVYLCASSMNPGPATGKGTDTQYFGPGTRLTVL.

The chain recombines TRBV29-1 with TRBJ1-1; with no DNA, the TCRdb D assignment of TRBD1 cannot be verified. CDR1 SQVTM and CDR2 ANQGSEA come from the germline V gene. The CDR3 is made up of 14 amino acids. The CDR3 spells CSVEGTGEDTEAFF.

The rearrangement uses TRBV12-3 or TRBV12-4 and TRBJ2-2. The CDR3 runs 15 residues. The CDR3 is CASTLGLENTGELFF.

The chain recombines TRBV20-1 with TRBJ2-7; TCRdb's D call of TRBD1 is untestable without DNA. CDR3 length equals 16 residues. Germline assignment: CDR1 DFQATT and CDR2 SNEGSKA (reference sequence). CDR3 loop: CSASSWGREGIYEQYF.

The chain recombines TRBV7-9 with TRBJ2-7. Germline lookup yields CDR1 SEHNR and CDR2 FQNEAQ (reference sequence). This CDR3 comprises 17 residues. CDR3 amino acids: CASSPGFSQTASYEQYF.

CDR3 sequence: CASTPPGTQNDNEQFF. The chain is built from TRBV7-3 and TRBJ2-1; the TRBD1 assignment by TCRdb is unverifiable without DNA. The CDR3 is 16 amino acids. From germline, CDR1 is SGHTA and CDR2 FQGTGA.